The sample holds a few counts of the clone carrying this T cell receptor (beta chain). The data originate from a study of T cell repertoires in cytomegalovirus infection. A single record per CDR3 protein comes from TCRdb applying MiXCR to the reads. The sample includes 250,000 or so distinct CDR3 sequences, approximately 13% of them seen just once. The CDR3 sequence is 17 residues long. Germline V CDR1 and CDR2: SQVTM, ANQGSEA. The V end lost 6 bases, the J end lost 1 base, and 22 bases lay between the germline ends. The gene calls are TRBV29-1 and TRBJ1-5; tentative D call: TRBD1 (6 bases). This receptor was obtained from a human donor in good health (CMV status not recorded). Some clones in this sample may be carry-over from other donors' samples. Material for sequencing was PBMCs. The CDR3 DNA sequence: TGCAGCGTCTTAGTCAGGGGATCGGGAAACAGCAATCAGCCCCAGCATTTT. Protein product: CSVLVRGSGNSNQPQHF.